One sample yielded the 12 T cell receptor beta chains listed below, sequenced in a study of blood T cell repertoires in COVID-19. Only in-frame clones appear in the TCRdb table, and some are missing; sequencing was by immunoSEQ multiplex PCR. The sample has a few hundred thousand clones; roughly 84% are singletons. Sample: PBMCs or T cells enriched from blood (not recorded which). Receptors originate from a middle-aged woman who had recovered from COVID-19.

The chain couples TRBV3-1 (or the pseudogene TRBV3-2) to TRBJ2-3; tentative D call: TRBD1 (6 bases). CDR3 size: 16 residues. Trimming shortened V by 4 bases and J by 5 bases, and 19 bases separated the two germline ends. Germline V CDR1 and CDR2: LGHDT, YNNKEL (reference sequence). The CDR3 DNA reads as TGTGCCAGCAGCCGCGGGCGTCGTGCAGGGGTAGATACGCAGTATTTT. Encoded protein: CASSRGRRAGVDTQYF.

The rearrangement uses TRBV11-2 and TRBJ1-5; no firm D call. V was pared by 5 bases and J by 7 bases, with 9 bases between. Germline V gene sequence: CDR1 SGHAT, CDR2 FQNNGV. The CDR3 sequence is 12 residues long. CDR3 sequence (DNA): TGTGCCAGCAGCCACCTAGGCCAGCCCCAGCATTTT. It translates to CASSHLGQPQHF.

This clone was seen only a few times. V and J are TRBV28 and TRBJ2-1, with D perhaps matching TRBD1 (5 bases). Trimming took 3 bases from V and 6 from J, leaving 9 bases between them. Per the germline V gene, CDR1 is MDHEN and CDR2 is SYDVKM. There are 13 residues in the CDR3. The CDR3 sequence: CASSFPGFNEQFF. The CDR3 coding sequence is TGTGCCAGCAGTTTCCCAGGGTTCAATGAGCAGTTCTTC.

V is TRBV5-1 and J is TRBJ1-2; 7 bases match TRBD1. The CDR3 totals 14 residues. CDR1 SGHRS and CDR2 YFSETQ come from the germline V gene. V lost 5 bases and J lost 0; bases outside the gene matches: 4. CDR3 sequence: CASSPQGSNYGYTF. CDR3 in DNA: TGCGCCAGCAGTCCACAGGGGTCTAACTATGGCTACACCTTC.

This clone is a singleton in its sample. The CDR3 here is CASSRDRGDQPQHF. Here the CDR3 DNA reads TGCGCCAGCAGCCGGGACAGGGGGGATCAGCCCCAGCATTTT. This chain joins TRBV4-1 and TRBJ1-5, with 11 nucleotides matching TRBD1. Germline assignment: CDR1 MGHRA and CDR2 YSYEKL. This CDR3 spans 14 amino acids. V lost 4 bases, J lost 5 bases, and 1 base stayed unmatched.

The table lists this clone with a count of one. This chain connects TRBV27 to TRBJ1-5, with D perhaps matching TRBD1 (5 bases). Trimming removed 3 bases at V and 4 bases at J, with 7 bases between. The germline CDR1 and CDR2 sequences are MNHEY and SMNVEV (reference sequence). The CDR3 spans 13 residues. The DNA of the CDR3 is TGTGCCAGCAGTTTCGGGGGTAATCAGCCCCAGCATTTT. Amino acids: CASSFGGNQPQHF.

CDR3 amino acids: CASSFIQGMYGYTF. CDR3 bases: TGTGCCAGTAGTTTTATACAGGGGATGTATGGCTACACCTTC. This chain joins TRBV19 and TRBJ1-2, with 7 nucleotides matching TRBD1. Germline assignment: CDR1 LNHDA and CDR2 SQIVND (reference sequence). V trimming: 5 bases; J trimming: 5 bases; junction bases outside the gene matches: 8. This CDR3 region has 14 residues. Using reference TRBV19 and TRBJ1-2 for the parts outside the CDR3, the full variable domain is DGGITQSPKYLFRKEGQNVTLSCEQNLNHDAMYWYRQDPGQGLRLIYYSQIVNDFQKGDIAEGYSVSREKKESFPLTVTSAQKNPTAFYLCASSFIQGMYGYTFGSGTRLTVV.

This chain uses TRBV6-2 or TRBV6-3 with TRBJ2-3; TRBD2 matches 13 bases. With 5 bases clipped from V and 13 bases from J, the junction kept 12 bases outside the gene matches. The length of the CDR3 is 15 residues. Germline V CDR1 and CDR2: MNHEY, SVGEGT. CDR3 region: CASSRPGLAGRGEYF. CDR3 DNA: TGTGCCAGCAGTCGCCCGGGACTAGCGGGAAGAGGGGAGTATTTT.

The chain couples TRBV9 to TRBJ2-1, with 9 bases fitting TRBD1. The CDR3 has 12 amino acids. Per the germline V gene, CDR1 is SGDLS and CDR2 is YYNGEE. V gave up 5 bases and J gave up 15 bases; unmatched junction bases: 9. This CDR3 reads CASSQQQGAMFF. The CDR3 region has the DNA TGTGCCAGCAGTCAACAACAGGGGGCGATGTTCTTC.

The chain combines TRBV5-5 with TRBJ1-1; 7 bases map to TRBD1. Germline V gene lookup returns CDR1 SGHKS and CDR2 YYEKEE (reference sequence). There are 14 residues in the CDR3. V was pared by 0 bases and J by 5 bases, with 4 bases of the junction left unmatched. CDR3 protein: CASSLAGGDTEAFF. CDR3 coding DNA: TGTGCCAGCAGCTTGGCAGGGGGTGATACTGAAGCTTTCTTT.

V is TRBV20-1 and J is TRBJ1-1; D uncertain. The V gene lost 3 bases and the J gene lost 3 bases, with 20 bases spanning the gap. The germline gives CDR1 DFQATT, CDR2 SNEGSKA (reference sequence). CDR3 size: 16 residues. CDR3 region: CSASDGVRSWDTEAFF. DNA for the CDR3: TGCAGTGCTAGTGACGGGGTTCGATCGTGGGACACTGAAGCTTTCTTT.

In DNA form, the CDR3 reads TGTGCCAGCACCCAAACAGATACGCAGTATTTT. The encoded protein is CASTQTDTQYF. V gene TRBV12-3 or TRBV12-4 combines with J gene TRBJ2-3; D not resolved. Trimming stripped 7 bases from V and 3 bases from J, with 5 bases between. CDR3 length: 11 residues.